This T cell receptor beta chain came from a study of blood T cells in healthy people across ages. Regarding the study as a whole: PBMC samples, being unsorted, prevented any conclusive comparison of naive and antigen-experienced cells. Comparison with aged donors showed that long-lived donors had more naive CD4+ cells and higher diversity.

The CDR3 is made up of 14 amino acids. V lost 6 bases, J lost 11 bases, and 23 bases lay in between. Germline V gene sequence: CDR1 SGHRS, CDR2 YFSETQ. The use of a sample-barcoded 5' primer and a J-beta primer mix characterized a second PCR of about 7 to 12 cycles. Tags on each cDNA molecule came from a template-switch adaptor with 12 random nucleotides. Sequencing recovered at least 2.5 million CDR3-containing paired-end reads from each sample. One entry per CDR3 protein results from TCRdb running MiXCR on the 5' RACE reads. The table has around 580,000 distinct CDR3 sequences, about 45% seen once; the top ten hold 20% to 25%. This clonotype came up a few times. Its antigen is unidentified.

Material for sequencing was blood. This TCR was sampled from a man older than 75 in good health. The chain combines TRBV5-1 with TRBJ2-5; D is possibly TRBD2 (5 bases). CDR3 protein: CASTPDGRGYEQYF. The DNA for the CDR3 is TGCGCCAGCACGCCGGACGGACGGGGTTATGAGCAGTACTTC.